This TCR beta chain was sequenced in a study of patients and donors after allogeneic stem cell transplantation. The V end lost 5 bases, the J end lost 3 bases, and 17 bases lay between the germline ends. There are 15 residues in the CDR3. Germline V gene lookup returns CDR1 DFQATT and CDR2 SNEGSKA (reference sequence). Using its own MiXCR run on the RT-PCR reads, TCRdb lists one record per CDR3 protein. The repertoire holds about a million distinct CDR3 sequences, with roughly 18% as singletons. The material sequenced was blood, either unsorted or a sorted T cell fraction (not recorded which). The chain is built from TRBV20-1 and TRBJ1-5, with D possibly matching TRBD1 (5 bases). This receptor was identified in a human donor who was either an allogeneic HSCT recipient or a stem cell or donor lymphocyte infusion donor (not recorded which). It is not recorded whose cells these are; they may come from a transplant donor. For the CDR3, the DNA is TGCAGTGCTCCTAACCCGGGGGGGGACAATCAGCCCCAGCATTTT. Its translation is CSAPNPGGDNQPQHF.